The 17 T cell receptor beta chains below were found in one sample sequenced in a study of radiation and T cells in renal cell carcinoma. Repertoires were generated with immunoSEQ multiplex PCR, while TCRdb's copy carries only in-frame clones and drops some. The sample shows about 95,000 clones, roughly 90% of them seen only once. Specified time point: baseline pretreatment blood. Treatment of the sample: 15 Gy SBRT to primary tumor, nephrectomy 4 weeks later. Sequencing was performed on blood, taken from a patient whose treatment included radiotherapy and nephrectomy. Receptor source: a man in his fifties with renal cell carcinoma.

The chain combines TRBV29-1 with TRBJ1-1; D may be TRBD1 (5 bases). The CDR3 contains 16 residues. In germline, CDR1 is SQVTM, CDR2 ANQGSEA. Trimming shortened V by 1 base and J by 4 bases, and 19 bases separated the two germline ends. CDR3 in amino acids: CSVEGVNQGSRTEAFF. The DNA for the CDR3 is TGCAGCGTTGAAGGAGTCAATCAGGGAAGCCGCACTGAAGCTTTCTTT.

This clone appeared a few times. CDR3 in DNA: TGTGCCAGCAGCGTAGTTAATAGCGGGGCCTACAATGAGCAGTTCTTC. Translated: CASSVVNSGAYNEQFF. This chain connects TRBV9 to TRBJ2-1; 8 bases match TRBD2. The CDR3 totals 16 residues. The germline V gene has CDR1 SGDLS and CDR2 YYNGEE. The junction had 4 bases not matched to a gene; V was cut back by 0 bases and J by 2 bases. Full variable domain (remainder filled in from reference TRBV9 and TRBJ2-1): DSGVTQTPKHLITATGQRVTLRCSPRSGDLSVYWYQQSLDQGLQFLIQYYNGEERAKGNILERFSAQQFPDLHSELNLSSLELGDSALYFCASSVVNSGAYNEQFFGPGTRLTVL.

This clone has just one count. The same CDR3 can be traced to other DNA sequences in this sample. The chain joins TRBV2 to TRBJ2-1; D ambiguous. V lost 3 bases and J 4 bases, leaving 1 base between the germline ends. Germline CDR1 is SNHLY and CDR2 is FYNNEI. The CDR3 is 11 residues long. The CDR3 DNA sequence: TGTGCCAGCAGTGATTACAATGAGCAGTTCTTC. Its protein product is CASSDYNEQFF.

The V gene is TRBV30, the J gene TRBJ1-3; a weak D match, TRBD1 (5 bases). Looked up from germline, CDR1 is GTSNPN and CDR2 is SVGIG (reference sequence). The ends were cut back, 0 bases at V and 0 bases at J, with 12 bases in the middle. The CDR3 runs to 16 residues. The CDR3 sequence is CAWSVWGRSSGNTIYF. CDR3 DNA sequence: TGTGCCTGGAGTGTATGGGGACGGAGCTCTGGAAACACCATATATTTT.

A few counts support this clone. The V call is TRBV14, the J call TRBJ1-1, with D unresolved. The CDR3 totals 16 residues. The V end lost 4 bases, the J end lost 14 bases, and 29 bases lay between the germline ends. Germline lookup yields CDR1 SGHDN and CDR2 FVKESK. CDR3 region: CASSRQAGSALINVFF. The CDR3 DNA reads TGTGCCAGCAGCCGCCAAGCGGGCTCAGCCTTGATAAATGTGTTCTTT.

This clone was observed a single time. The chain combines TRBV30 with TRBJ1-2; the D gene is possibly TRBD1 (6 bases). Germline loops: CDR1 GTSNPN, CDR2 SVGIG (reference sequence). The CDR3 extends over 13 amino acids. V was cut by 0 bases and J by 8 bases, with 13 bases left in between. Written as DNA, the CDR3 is TGTGCCTGGAGTGTAGGAGGGGGGACGGGCTACACCTTC. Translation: CAWSVGGGTGYTF.

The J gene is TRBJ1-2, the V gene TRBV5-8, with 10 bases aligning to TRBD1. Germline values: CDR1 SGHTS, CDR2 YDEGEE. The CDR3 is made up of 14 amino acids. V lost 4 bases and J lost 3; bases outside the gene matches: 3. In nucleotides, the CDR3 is TGTGCCAGCAGCCCGGGACAGGGGCACTATGGCTACACCTTC. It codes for CASSPGQGHYGYTF.

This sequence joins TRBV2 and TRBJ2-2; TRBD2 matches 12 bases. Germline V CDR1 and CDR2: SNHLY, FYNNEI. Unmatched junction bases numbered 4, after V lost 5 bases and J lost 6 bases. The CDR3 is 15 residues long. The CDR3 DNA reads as TGTGCCAGCAGTCCGACTAGCGGGAGAGCCGGGGAGCTGTTTTTT. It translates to CASSPTSGRAGELFF.

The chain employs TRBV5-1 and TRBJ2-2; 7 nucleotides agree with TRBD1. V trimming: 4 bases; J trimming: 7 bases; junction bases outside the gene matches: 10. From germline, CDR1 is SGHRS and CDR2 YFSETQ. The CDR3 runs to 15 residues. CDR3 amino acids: CASSGGSRGRGELFF. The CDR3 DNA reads TGCGCCAGCAGCGGAGGCAGTAGGGGGCGCGGGGAGCTGTTTTTT.

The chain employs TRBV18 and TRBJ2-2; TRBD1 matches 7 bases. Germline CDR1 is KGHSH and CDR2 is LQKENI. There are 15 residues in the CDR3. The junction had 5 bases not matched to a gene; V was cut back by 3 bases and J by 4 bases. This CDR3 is CASSPGTATTGELFF. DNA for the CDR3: TGTGCCAGCTCACCTGGGACAGCCACCACCGGGGAGCTGTTTTTT.

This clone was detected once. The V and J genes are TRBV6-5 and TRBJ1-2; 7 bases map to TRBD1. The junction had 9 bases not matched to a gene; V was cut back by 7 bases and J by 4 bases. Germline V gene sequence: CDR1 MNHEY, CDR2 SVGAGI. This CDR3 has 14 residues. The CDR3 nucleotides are TGTGCCAGCAAAAGGGACAGCGCCTTCTATGGCTACACCTTC. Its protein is CASKRDSAFYGYTF.

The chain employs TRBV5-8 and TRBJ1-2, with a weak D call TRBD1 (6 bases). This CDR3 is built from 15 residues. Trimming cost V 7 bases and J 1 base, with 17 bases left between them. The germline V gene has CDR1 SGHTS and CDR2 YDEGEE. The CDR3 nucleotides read TGTGCCAGCGCCCACAGGGAAGCCAATAACTATGGCTACACCTTC. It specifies CASAHREANNYGYTF.

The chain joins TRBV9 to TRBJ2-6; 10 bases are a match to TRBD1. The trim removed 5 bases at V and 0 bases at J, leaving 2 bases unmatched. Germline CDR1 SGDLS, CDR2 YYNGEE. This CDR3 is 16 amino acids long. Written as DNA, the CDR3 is TGTGCCAGCAGGGGGACAGGGGTCTCTGGGGCCAACGTCCTGACTTTC. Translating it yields CASRGTGVSGANVLTF.

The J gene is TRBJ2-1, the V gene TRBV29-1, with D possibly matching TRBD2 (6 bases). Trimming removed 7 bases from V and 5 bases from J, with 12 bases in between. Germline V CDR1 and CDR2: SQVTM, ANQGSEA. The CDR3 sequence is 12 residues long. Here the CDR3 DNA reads TGCAGCGGTCTAGCGTGGGACAATGAGCAGTTCTTC. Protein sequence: CSGLAWDNEQFF.

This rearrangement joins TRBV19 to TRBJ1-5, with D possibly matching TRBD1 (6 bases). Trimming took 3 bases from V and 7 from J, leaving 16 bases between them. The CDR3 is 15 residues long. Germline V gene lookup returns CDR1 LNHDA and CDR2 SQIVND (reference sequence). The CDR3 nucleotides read TGTGCCAGTAGTATTCCCCCCGGGGGGCTGCAGCCCCAGCATTTT. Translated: CASSIPPGGLQPQHF.

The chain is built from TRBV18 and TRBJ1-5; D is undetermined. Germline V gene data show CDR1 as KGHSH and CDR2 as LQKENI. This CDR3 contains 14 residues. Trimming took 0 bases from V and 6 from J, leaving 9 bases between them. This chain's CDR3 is CASSPPGIPQPQHF. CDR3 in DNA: TGTGCCAGCTCACCACCGGGGATTCCTCAGCCCCAGCATTTT.

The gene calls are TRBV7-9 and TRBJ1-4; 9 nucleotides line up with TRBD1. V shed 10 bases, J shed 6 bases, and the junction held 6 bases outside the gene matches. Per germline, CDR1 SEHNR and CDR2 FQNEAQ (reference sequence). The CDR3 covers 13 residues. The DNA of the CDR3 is TGTGCCACCCAGACAGGGGGGGATGAAAAACTGTTTTTT. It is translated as CATQTGGDEKLFF.